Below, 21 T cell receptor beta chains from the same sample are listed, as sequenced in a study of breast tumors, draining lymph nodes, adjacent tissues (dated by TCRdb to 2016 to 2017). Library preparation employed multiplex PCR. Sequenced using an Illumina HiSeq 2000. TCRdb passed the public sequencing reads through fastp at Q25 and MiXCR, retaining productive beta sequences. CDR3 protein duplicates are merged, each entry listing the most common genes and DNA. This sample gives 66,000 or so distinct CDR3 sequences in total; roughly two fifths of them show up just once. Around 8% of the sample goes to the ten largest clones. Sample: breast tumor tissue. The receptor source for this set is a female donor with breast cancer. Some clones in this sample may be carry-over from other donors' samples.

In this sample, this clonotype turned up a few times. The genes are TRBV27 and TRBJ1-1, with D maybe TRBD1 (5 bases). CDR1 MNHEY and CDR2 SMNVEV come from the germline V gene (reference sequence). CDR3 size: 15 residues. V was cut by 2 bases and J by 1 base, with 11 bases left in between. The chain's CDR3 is CASSLLRGQNTEAFF. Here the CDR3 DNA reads TGTGCCAGCAGTTTACTCCGGGGCCAGAACACTGAAGCTTTCTTT.

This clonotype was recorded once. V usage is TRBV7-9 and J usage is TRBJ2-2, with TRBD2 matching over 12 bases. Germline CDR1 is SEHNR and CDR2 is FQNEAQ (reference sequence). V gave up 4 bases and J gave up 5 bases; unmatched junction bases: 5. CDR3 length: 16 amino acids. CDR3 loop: CASSSGLAGTTGELFF. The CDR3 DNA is TGTGCCAGCAGCTCCGGACTAGCGGGAACGACCGGGGAGCTGTTTTTT.

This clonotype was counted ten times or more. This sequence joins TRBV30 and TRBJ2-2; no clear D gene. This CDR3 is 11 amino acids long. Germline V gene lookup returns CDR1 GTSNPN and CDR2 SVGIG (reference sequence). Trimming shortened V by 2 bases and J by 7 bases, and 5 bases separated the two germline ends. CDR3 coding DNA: TGTGCCTGGAGTTGGTACGGGGAGCTGTTTTTT. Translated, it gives CAWSWYGELFF.

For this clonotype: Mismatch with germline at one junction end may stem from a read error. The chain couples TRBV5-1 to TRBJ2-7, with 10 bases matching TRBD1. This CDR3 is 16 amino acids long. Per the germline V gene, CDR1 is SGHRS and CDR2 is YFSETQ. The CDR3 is CASSATTGTGAYEQYF. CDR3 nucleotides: TGTGCCAGCAGCGCCACCACCGGGACAGGGGCCTACGAGCAGTACTTC.

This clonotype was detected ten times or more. Here the CDR3 reads CSAFTAGAEQYF. The DNA for the CDR3 is TGCAGTGCTTTTACCGCAGGGGCCGAGCAGTACTTC. The rearrangement joins TRBV20-1 to TRBJ2-7, with D possibly TRBD1 on 6 matching bases. CDR3 length equals 12 residues. Trimming left V 5 bases short and J 6 bases short, with 14 bases between. Germline assignment: CDR1 DFQATT and CDR2 SNEGSKA (reference sequence).

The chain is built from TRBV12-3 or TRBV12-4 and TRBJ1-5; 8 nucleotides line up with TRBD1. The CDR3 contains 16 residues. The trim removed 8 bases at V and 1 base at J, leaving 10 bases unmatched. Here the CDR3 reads CASSATGAQSNQPQHF. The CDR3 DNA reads TGTGCCAGCTCTGCGACAGGGGCCCAGAGCAATCAGCCCCAGCATTTT.

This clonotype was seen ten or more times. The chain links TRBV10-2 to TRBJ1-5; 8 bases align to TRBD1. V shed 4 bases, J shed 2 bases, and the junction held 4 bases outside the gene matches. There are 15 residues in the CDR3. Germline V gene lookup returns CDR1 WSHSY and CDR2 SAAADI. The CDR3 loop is CASSADRAGNQPQHF. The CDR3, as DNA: TGCGCCAGCAGTGCGGACAGGGCTGGCAATCAGCCCCAGCATTTT.

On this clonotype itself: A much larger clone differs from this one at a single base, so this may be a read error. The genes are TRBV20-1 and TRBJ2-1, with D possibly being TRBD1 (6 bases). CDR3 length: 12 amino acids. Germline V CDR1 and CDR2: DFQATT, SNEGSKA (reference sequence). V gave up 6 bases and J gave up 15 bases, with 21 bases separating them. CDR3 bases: TGCAGTGCCCATAGGGGGTCTAAGAGGCCGTTCTTC. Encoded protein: CSAHRGSKRPFF.

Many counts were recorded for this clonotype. CDR3 sequence reads: CASSFQGGPEKLFF. CDR3 DNA sequence: TGTGCCAGCAGCTTCCAGGGGGGTCCTGAAAAACTGTTTTTT. The chain combines TRBV5-6 with TRBJ1-4, with 7 bases identical to TRBD1. Trimming took 2 bases from V and 7 from J; bases not matched to a gene: 5. In germline, CDR1 is SGHDT, CDR2 YYEEEE. The length of the CDR3 is 14 residues.

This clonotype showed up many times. The CDR3 sequence: CASSFGQGAWETQYF. The CDR3 nucleotides read TGTGCCAGCAGCTTCGGACAGGGGGCGTGGGAGACCCAGTACTTC. The chain carries TRBV11-3 and TRBJ2-5, with 11 positions matching TRBD1. This CDR3 has 15 amino acids. J was trimmed by 5 bases and V by 3 bases; bases with no gene match: 5. The germline V gene encodes CDR1 SGHNT and CDR2 YENEEA.

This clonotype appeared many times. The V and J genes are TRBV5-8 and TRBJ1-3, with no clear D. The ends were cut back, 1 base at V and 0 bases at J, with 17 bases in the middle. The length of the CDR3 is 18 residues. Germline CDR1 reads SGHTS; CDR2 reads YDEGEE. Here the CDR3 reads CASSLYLTSRISGNTIYF. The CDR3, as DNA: TGTGCCAGCAGCTTGTATTTGACGAGCCGGATCTCTGGAAACACCATATATTTT.

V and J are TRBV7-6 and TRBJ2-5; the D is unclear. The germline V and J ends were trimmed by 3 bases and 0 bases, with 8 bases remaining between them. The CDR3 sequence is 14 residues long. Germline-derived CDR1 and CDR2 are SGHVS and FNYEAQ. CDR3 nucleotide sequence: TGTGCCAGCAGCTTGGGCCGTGACCAAGAGACCCAGTACTTC. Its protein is CASSLGRDQETQYF.

Written as DNA, the CDR3 is TGTGCCAGCAGCTTAAAACTGAGGGACACTGAAGCTTTCTTT. This translates into CASSLKLRDTEAFF. This chain joins TRBV7-8 and TRBJ1-1; D is unclear. The CDR3 contains 14 residues. Germline loops: CDR1 SGHVS, CDR2 FQNEAQ. Trimming left V 2 bases short and J 3 bases short, with 10 bases between. Full variable domain (missing parts from reference TRBV7-8 and TRBJ1-1): GAGVSQSPRYKVAKRGQDVALRCDPISGHVSLFWYQQALGQGPEFLTYFQNEAQLDKSGLPSDRFFAERPEGSVSTLKIQRTQQEDSAVYLCASSLKLRDTEAFFGQGTRLTVV.

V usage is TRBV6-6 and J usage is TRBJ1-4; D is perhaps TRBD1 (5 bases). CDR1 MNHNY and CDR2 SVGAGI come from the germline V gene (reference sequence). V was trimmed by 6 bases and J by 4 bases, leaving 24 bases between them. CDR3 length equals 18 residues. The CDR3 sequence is CASRHRATAGGHNEKLFF. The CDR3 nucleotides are TGTGCCAGCAGACATCGCGCGACAGCCGGAGGACATAATGAAAAACTGTTTTTT.

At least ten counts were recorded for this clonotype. CDR3 nucleotide sequence: TGTGCCAGCATAAGGGCAGCCCAGAGCTCCTATAATTCACCCCTCCACTTT. Its translation: CASIRAAQSSYNSPLHF. The rearrangement links TRBV6-6 to TRBJ1-6, with no clear D. Germline CDR1 is MNHNY and CDR2 is SVGAGI (reference sequence). Trimming took off 7 bases at V and 0 bases at J, with 16 bases between the two ends. The CDR3 is 17 amino acids.

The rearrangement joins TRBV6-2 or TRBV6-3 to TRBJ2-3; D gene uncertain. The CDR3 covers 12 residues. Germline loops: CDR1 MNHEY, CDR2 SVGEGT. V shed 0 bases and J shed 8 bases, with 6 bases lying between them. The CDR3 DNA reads TGTGCCAGCAGTTACTCGACGGGTACGCAGTATTTT. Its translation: CASSYSTGTQYF.

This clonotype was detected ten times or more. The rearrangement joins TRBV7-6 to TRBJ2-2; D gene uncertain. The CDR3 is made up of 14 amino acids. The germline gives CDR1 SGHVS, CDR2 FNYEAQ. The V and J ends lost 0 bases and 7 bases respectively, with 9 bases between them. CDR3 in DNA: TGTGCCAGCAGCTTAGCCTACTTCCACGGGGAGCTGTTTTTT. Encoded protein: CASSLAYFHGELFF.

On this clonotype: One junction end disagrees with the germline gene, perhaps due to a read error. CDR3 loop: CASDAGTNNFPPHF. CDR3 DNA: TGTGCCAGTGACGCCGGGACTAATAATTTCCCCCCCCACTTT. The chain has TRBV19 and TRBJ1-6; possible D gene TRBD1, 5 bases. Germline V lookup: CDR1 LNHDA, CDR2 SQIVND (reference sequence). CDR3 length equals 14 residues. Full variable domain (missing parts from reference TRBV19 and TRBJ1-6): DGGITQSPKYLFRKEGQNVTLSCEQNLNHDAMYWYRQDPGQGLRLIYYSQIVNDFQKGDIAEGYSVSREKKESFPLTVTSAQKNPTAFYLCASDAGTNNFPPHFGNGTRLTVT.

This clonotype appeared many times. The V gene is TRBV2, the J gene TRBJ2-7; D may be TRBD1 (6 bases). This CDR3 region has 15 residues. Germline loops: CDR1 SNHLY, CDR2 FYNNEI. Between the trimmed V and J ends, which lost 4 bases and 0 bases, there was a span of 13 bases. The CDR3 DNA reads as TGTGCCAGCAGTGGAGGGACAAAAAACTCCTACGAGCAGTACTTC. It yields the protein CASSGGTKNSYEQYF.

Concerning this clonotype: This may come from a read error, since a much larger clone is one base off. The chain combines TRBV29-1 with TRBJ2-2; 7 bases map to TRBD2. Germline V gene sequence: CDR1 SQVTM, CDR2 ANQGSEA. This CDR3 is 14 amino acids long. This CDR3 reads CSVEVGGGGTEALF. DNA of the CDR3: TGCAGCGTTGAAGTGGGGGGGGGAGGAACTGAAGCTCTCTTT.

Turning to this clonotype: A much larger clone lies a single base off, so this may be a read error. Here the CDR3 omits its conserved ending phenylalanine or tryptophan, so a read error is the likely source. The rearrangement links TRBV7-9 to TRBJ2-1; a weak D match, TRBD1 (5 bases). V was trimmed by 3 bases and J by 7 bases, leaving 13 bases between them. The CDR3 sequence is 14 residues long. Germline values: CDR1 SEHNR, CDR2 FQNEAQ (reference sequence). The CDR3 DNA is TGTGCCAGCAGCTTGGAAACAGGCAGGAATGAGCAGTTCCTC. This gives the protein CASSLETGRNEQFL.